These 16 T cell receptor beta chains share one sample of origin, sequenced in a study of early T cells in non-severe SARS-CoV-2 infection. One entry per CDR3 protein, called by TCRdb with MiXCR from the 5' RACE reads. This table holds about 20,000 distinct CDR3 sequences, roughly 4% found once. What was sequenced was whole blood. Receptors were obtained from an adult who was a healthcare worker with PCR-confirmed SARS-CoV-2 infection or an uninfected control (not recorded which).

This clonotype was found many times. V is TRBV6-1 and J is TRBJ1-1; D is undetermined. V lost 4 bases to trimming and J lost 6 bases, with 15 bases between them. The germline V gene has CDR1 MNHNS and CDR2 SASEGT. The CDR3 is 14 residues long. CDR3 amino acids: CASSVRAGGAEAFF. The CDR3 DNA sequence: TGTGCCAGCAGTGTGCGGGCCGGCGGCGCTGAAGCTTTCTTT.

This clonotype was counted at least ten times. This rearrangement joins TRBV7-2 to TRBJ1-5, with 7 positions matching TRBD1. The CDR3 contains 15 residues. CDR1 is SGHTA, CDR2 FQGNSA, per germline. V shed 4 bases and J 3 bases; nucleotides not matched to a gene: 6. CDR3 in amino acids: CASSSQQGTNQPQHF. The CDR3, as DNA: TGTGCCAGCAGCTCCCAACAGGGGACCAATCAGCCCCAGCATTTT.

This clonotype was seen only a few times. V usage is TRBV6-2 or TRBV6-3 and J usage is TRBJ2-2, with 12 bases fitting TRBD2. Germline CDR1 is MNHEY and CDR2 is SVGEGT. Unmatched junction bases numbered 10, after V lost 2 bases and J lost 3 bases. The CDR3 runs to 19 residues. DNA for the CDR3: TGTGCCAGCAGTTACCCGGTACTAGCGGGGGGCCTAGACACCGGGGAGCTGTTTTTT. Its protein is CASSYPVLAGGLDTGELFF.

This clonotype was picked up many times. The chain carries TRBV10-3 and TRBJ2-7; D possibly corresponds to TRBD2 (5 bases). CDR1 is ENHRY and CDR2 is SYGVKD in the germline V gene. This CDR3 spans 15 amino acids. With 0 bases removed from V and 5 bases from J, the gap between germline ends came to 14 bases. The CDR3 spells CAISESTGIKNEQYF. The CDR3 DNA sequence: TGTGCCATCAGTGAGTCGACCGGGATTAAGAACGAGCAGTACTTC.

By frequency in the sample, this clonotype is medium-sized (0.01 to 0.1%). The chain employs TRBV7-8 and TRBJ1-1; D gene ambiguous. V was shortened by 2 bases and J by 4 bases, with 8 bases between the two germline ends. The CDR3 totals 13 residues. Germline CDR1 is SGHVS and CDR2 is FQNEAQ. CDR3 nucleotides: TGTGCCAGCAGCTTAATGCGGGCCACTGAAGCTTTCTTT. This translates into CASSLMRATEAFF.

This clonotype was found many times. Germline and junction disagree at one end, which may indicate a read error. The chain carries TRBV20-1 and TRBJ2-7; 8 nucleotides agree with TRBD1. Germline-derived CDR1 and CDR2 are DFQATT and SNEGSKA (reference sequence). CDR3 size: 14 residues. CDR3 sequence reads: CSARVQGQDYEQYF. CDR3 bases: TGCAGTGCCAGAGTCCAGGGACAGGACTACGAGCAGTACTTC.

This clonotype appeared many times. The chain is built from TRBV4-1 and TRBJ2-1; a possible D gene is TRBD1 (6 bases). The CDR3 covers 16 residues. Germline loops: CDR1 MGHRA, CDR2 YSYEKL. V lost 4 bases, J lost 4 bases, and 17 bases lay in between. CDR3 sequence (DNA): TGCGCCAGCAGCCTTGAGGGGGATTTGAGGTACAATGAGCAGTTCTTC. Translating it yields CASSLEGDLRYNEQFF.

The table lists this clonotype with many counts. This chain joins TRBV5-5 and TRBJ1-6; D unclear. V was cut by 4 bases and J by 9 bases, with 14 bases left in between. Germline V gene sequence: CDR1 SGHKS, CDR2 YYEKEE (reference sequence). The CDR3 length is 14 residues. CDR3 sequence: CASSQISEGSPLHF. The CDR3 coding sequence is TGTGCCAGCAGCCAAATCTCTGAGGGTTCACCCCTCCACTTT.

This clonotype was seen more than once but under ten times. The chain uses TRBV18 and TRBJ2-3; TRBD2 is a possible D gene (6 bases). The V and J ends lost 0 bases and 2 bases respectively, with 9 bases between them. This CDR3 contains 15 residues. Germline V CDR1 and CDR2: KGHSH, LQKENI. The CDR3 sequence is CASSPPAGYTDTQYF. CDR3 sequence (DNA): TGTGCCAGCTCACCACCGGCGGGATACACAGATACGCAGTATTTT.

This clonotype was detected ten times or more. The V gene is TRBV11-2, the J gene TRBJ2-7; TRBD2 matches 9 bases. Looked up from germline, CDR1 is SGHAT and CDR2 is FQNNGV. The CDR3 spans 16 residues. The V and J ends lost 5 bases and 2 bases, in that order; junction bases with no gene match: 10. CDR3 in amino acids: CASSHRGLAPAYEQYF. The CDR3 DNA sequence: TGTGCCAGCAGCCACCGAGGACTAGCGCCTGCCTACGAGCAGTACTTC.

The table lists this clonotype with many counts. The chain carries TRBV10-3 and TRBJ2-1; a weak D match, TRBD2 (6 bases). This CDR3 comprises 15 residues. Trimming left V 1 base short and J 6 bases short, with 13 bases between. Germline V gene data show CDR1 as ENHRY and CDR2 as SYGVKD. CDR3 coding DNA: TGTGCCATCAGTGAGTTGACTAGGCAGCCCAATGAGCAGTTCTTC. It codes for CAISELTRQPNEQFF.

By sample fraction, this clonotype is medium-sized. This chain links TRBV27 with TRBJ2-2; 7 bases align to TRBD1. V shed 5 bases and J 6 bases; nucleotides not matched to a gene: 6. This CDR3 has 14 residues. Germline CDR1 is MNHEY and CDR2 is SMNVEV (reference sequence). CDR3 sequence: CASSMGQLAGELFF. For the CDR3, the DNA is TGTGCCAGCAGTATGGGACAGCTAGCCGGGGAGCTGTTTTTT.

In its sample, this clonotype is medium-sized. V is TRBV5-1 and J is TRBJ2-4; no firm D call. The CDR3 is made up of 14 amino acids. Trimming pared 1 base from V and 8 bases from J, leaving 13 bases between. From germline, CDR1 is SGHRS and CDR2 YFSETQ. The CDR3 spells CASSLLANEDIQYF. The CDR3 DNA reads as TGCGCCAGCAGCTTGTTAGCCAACGAGGACATTCAGTACTTC.

Regarding this clonotype: At one end, the junction sequence differs from germline, possibly due to a read error. V is TRBV12-3 or TRBV12-4 and J is TRBJ2-3; D uncertain. The CDR3 contains 11 residues. The CDR3 spells CASSFLETHHF. CDR3 nucleotide sequence: TGTGCCAGCAGTTTCCTTGAGACCCATCATTTT.

This clonotype has a count of ten or more. The chain carries TRBV19 and TRBJ1-3; D is undetermined. The V and J ends lost 6 bases and 4 bases respectively, with 19 bases between them. This CDR3 spans 16 amino acids. The germline V gene has CDR1 LNHDA and CDR2 SQIVND (reference sequence). The CDR3 DNA follows: TGTGCCAGTAGCGCTCGCCGCGGAAGATCAGGAAACACCATATATTTT. Protein sequence: CASSARRGRSGNTIYF.

This clonotype was observed a handful of times. CDR3 loop: CASSPGGTDTQYF. CDR3 sequence (DNA): TGTGCCAGCAGCCCCGGGGGCACAGATACGCAGTATTTT. The chain is built from TRBV7-6 and TRBJ2-3, with a tentative D call TRBD2 (5 bases). CDR3 length: 13 amino acids. V was clipped by 5 bases and J by 1 base, with 7 bases between them. Germline CDR1 reads SGHVS; CDR2 reads FNYEAQ.